A single sample is the source of the 15 T cell receptor beta chains below, sequenced in a study of T cell clonality in common variable immunodeficiency (dated by TCRdb to the mid-2010s). Library creation used the immunoSEQ multiplex PCR assay. Entries here come from immuneACCESS through TCRdb and include only in-frame sequences with V and J called. Some clones fail to appear in such tables; in the studies checked, an unresolved V gene covers under half of the shortfall, and the cause of the remainder is unknown. The sample features 55,000 to 65,000 clones, and none is a singleton. The ten biggest clones cover 1.5% to 2% of the sample. Sequenced material: peripheral blood mononuclear cells. These receptors were taken from a person aged 18 to 75 in good health.

Ten or more counts support this clone. The read is 3 residues too short to cover the CDR3 end, so that end is filled in from the germline J gene. The rearrangement joins TRBV20-1 to TRBJ2-3; 11 bases fit TRBD2. The CDR3 contains 15 residues. In germline, CDR1 is DFQATT, CDR2 SNEGSKA (reference sequence). The J segment lost 0 bases and the V segment lost 4 bases, leaving 3 bases of the junction unmatched. Incomplete CDR3 DNA: TGCAGTGCTATGGGGACTAGCGGAAGCACAGATACG. Translation: CSAMGTSGSTDT. In full, the CDR3 is CSAMGTSGSTDTQYF.

There are many counts of this clone. Sequencing ends 3 residues short of the CDR3 end; the germline J gene provides the rest. This chain uses TRBV19 with TRBJ2-1; 7 bases are a match to TRBD2. V dropped 7 bases and J dropped 3; count of bases not matched to a gene: 9. This CDR3 contains 15 residues. Germline V CDR1 and CDR2: LNHDA, SQIVND (reference sequence). The part of the CDR3 DNA that was read is TGTGCCAGTACCGCTCCGGGGGGACGCTACAATGAG. The encoded protein is CASTAPGGRYNE. The CDR3, in full, reads CASTAPGGRYNEQFF.

This clone was seen repeatedly, ten times or more. The DNA ends 3 residues before the CDR3 does, and the rest of the CDR3 is filled in from the germline J gene. The J gene is TRBJ1-3, the V gene TRBV5-1; 10 nucleotides match TRBD1. The CDR3 runs 17 residues. CDR1 and CDR2 (germline): SGHRS, YFSETQ. V lost 3 bases to trimming and J lost 2 bases; unmatched junction nucleotides: 8. CDR3 residues: CASSSQIGTGAGNTIYF. The sequenced part of the CDR3 DNA is TGCGCCAGCAGCTCTCAGATCGGGACAGGGGCTGGAAACACC.

This clone was observed at least ten times. Coverage ceases 3 residues before the CDR3 finishes, and the germline J gene fills in the end. The chain employs TRBV2 and TRBJ2-5; 13 nucleotides match TRBD2. CDR1 is SNHLY and CDR2 is FYNNEI in the germline V gene. CDR3 length: 15 amino acids. Trimming at V came to 7 bases and at J to 1 base, leaving 3 bases not matched to a gene. CDR3 region: CASMGLAGLQETQYF. The CDR3 DNA, read in part, is TGTGCCAGCATGGGACTAGCGGGGCTCCAAGAGACC.

This clone was observed at least ten times. The read falls 3 residues short of the CDR3 end, and the missing part is taken from the germline J gene. The chain recombines TRBV20-1 with TRBJ2-7; 8 positions agree with TRBD2. CDR3 length equals 16 residues. Germline V gene data show CDR1 as DFQATT and CDR2 as SNEGSKA (reference sequence). V lost 0 bases, J lost 1 base, and 8 bases stayed unmatched. Incomplete CDR3 DNA: TGCAGTGCTAGAGAAATAGTAGCGGGACAATCCTACGAG. Its translation is CSAREIVAGQSYE. The full CDR3 is CSAREIVAGQSYEQYF.

This clone came up many times. The CDR3: CASSLVVHEQYF. Incomplete CDR3 DNA: TGTGCCAGCAGCTTAGTAGTCCACGAG. The chain carries TRBV7-2 and TRBJ2-7; D remains unclear. The read ends 3 residues before the CDR3 terminus; that terminus is restored from the germline J gene. V lost 1 base to trimming and J lost 5 bases, with 6 bases between them. The CDR3 has 12 residues. The germline gives CDR1 SGHTA, CDR2 FQGNSA.

This clone appeared many times. From the germline J gene comes the end of the CDR3, since the read stops 3 residues before it. The V and J genes are TRBV28 and TRBJ1-1; D unresolved. V lost 3 bases and J lost 6, with 5 bases in between. CDR1 is MDHEN and CDR2 is SYDVKM in the germline V gene. The CDR3 covers 11 residues. CDR3 loop: CASSFGAEAFF. Partial CDR3 DNA: TGTGCCAGCAGTTTCGGGGCTGAA.

There are many counts of this clone. The observed sequence ends 3 residues before the CDR3 terminus, with the missing tail filled in from the germline J gene. The chain carries TRBV5-1 and TRBJ2-7; TRBD1 might be the D (6 bases). The CDR3 is 14 amino acids. In germline, CDR1 is SGHRS, CDR2 YFSETQ. Trimming took 5 bases from V and 2 from J, leaving 14 bases between them. The sequenced CDR3 bases are TGCGCCAGCAGTTATGAACGGACAGCCTACGAG. Its translation: CASSYERTAYE. The whole CDR3 is CASSYERTAYEQYF.

This clone has at least ten counts. The CDR3 DNA, read in part, is TGCGCCAGCAGCTTGGGACAGGGTAAGGACGAG. This translates into CASSLGQGKDE. The CDR3 in its entirety is CASSLGQGKDEQYF. The chain employs TRBV5-1 and TRBJ2-7; 7 bases are a match to TRBD1. The read terminates 3 residues ahead of where the CDR3 ends, so the germline J gene completes it. V shed 0 bases and J 5 bases; nucleotides not matched to a gene: 5. The germline CDR1 and CDR2 sequences are SGHRS and YFSETQ. This CDR3 spans 14 amino acids.

This clone occurred many times. Coverage ceases 3 residues before the CDR3 finishes, and the germline J gene fills in the end. The chain combines TRBV19 with TRBJ1-5; no clear D. CDR3 length: 12 amino acids. V lost 1 base and J 5 bases, leaving 3 bases between the germline ends. Germline assignment: CDR1 LNHDA and CDR2 SQIVND (reference sequence). The DNA read from the CDR3 is TGTGCCAGTAGTATAGGCGATCAGCCC. This translates into CASSIGDQP. The whole CDR3 protein is CASSIGDQPQHF.

In its sample, this clone was seen many times. The CDR3 end falls 3 residues outside the read, so it is completed with the germline J gene. The chain is built from TRBV20-1 and TRBJ1-3; D uncertain. The V gene lost 0 bases and the J gene lost 2 bases, with 5 bases spanning the gap. The germline V gene has CDR1 DFQATT and CDR2 SNEGSKA (reference sequence). CDR3 length: 13 residues. The CDR3 loop is CSARDPAGNTIYF. The DNA read from the CDR3 is TGCAGTGCTAGAGATCCAGCTGGAAACACC.

In this sample, this clone turned up a few times. The read halts 3 residues ahead of the CDR3 end, with the missing end drawn from the germline J gene. The genes are TRBV10-2 and TRBJ1-1; the match to TRBD1 covers 7 bases. Trimming cost V 8 bases and J 1 base; bases outside gene matches: 4. The CDR3 runs 13 residues. Germline values: CDR1 WSHSY, CDR2 SAAADI. CDR3 DNA (partial): TGCGCCAGCTCTGGACAGGAGAACACTGAA. The encoded protein is CASSGQENTE. The whole CDR3 reads CASSGQENTEAFF.

This clone was observed many times. The DNA ends 3 residues before the CDR3 does, and the rest of the CDR3 is filled in from the germline J gene. The chain is built from TRBV7-3 and TRBJ2-3, with a tentative D call TRBD2 (5 bases). V lost 3 bases and J 2 bases, leaving 12 bases between the germline ends. CDR3 length: 15 residues. Germline V CDR1 and CDR2: SGHTA, FQGTGA. CDR3 amino acids: CASSFSGGPTDTQYF. The covered CDR3 bases are TGTGCCAGCAGCTTCAGCGGCGGGCCCACAGATACG.

With regard to this clone: This likely came from a read error, as a far larger clone is one base away. The covered CDR3 bases are TGTGCCCCCTCCCCTAGCGGGAGGGCCTACAATGAG. Translating gives CAPSPSGRAYNE. The CDR3 as a whole reads CAPSPSGRAYNEQFF. This rearrangement joins TRBV19 to TRBJ2-1; 12 bases fit TRBD2. The read is 3 residues too short to cover the CDR3 end, so that end is filled in from the germline J gene. This CDR3 contains 15 residues. Germline V gene sequence: CDR1 LNHDA, CDR2 SQIVND (reference sequence). V dropped 11 bases and J dropped 2; count of bases not matched to a gene: 7.

This clone was picked up many times. The read terminates 3 residues before the CDR3 end, so the remaining end is supplied by the germline J gene. The V call is TRBV5-4, the J call TRBJ2-5, with 8 nucleotides matching TRBD1. Germline V gene data show CDR1 as SGHNT and CDR2 as YYREEE (reference sequence). The CDR3 is 15 residues long. The junction had 7 bases not matched to a gene; V was cut back by 4 bases and J by 2 bases. The CDR3 sequence is CASSLTGGRQETQYF. Partial CDR3 DNA: TGTGCCAGCAGCCTAACAGGGGGTCGGCAAGAGACC.